Presented here are 19 T cell receptor beta chains from one specimen sequenced in a study of shared clonotypes between healthy human individuals. TCRdb's table, derived via immunoSEQ multiplex PCR, lists solely in-frame clones and lacks some. The repertoire includes about 380,000 clones, roughly 96% of them detected once, and around 0.29% sits in the top ten. Sequencing was done on a sample of memory CD8+ T cells sorted from blood. Subset in this sample: CD45RO+ cells pooled with CCR7-negative TemRA cells. These receptors were obtained from a man aged 25-45 years in good health.

The chain employs TRBV6-4 and TRBJ1-2; a weak D match, TRBD1 (5 bases). Trimming removed 6 bases from V and 5 bases from J, with 19 bases in between. The CDR3 extends over 15 amino acids. The germline CDR1 and CDR2 sequences are MRHNA and SNTAGT. The CDR3: CASSLRDFKAYGYTF. In DNA, the CDR3 is TGTGCCAGCAGCCTCCGGGACTTTAAGGCGTATGGCTACACCTTC.

The chain employs TRBV2 and TRBJ2-3; 12 positions agree with TRBD2. The CDR3 contains 15 residues. Germline CDR1 reads SNHLY; CDR2 reads FYNNEI. J lost 3 bases, V lost 8 bases, and 6 bases had no gene match. DNA of the CDR3: TGTGCCAGCGGAAGGACTAGCGGGAATACAGATACGCAGTATTTT. The encoded protein is CASGRTSGNTDTQYF.

The chain uses TRBV28 and TRBJ1-4; D remains unclear. V was pared by 4 bases and J by 2 bases, with 14 bases between. The CDR3 runs 16 residues. From germline, CDR1 is MDHEN and CDR2 SYDVKM. CDR3 amino acids: CASSYFRGTTNEKLFF. The CDR3 DNA reads TGTGCCAGCAGTTATTTCAGAGGAACGACTAATGAAAAACTGTTTTTT.

V gene TRBV6-5 combines with J gene TRBJ2-7, with TRBD1 matching 9 bases. Trimming cost V 6 bases and J 7 bases; bases outside gene matches: 4. The CDR3 runs to 12 residues. Germline CDR1 is MNHEY and CDR2 is SVGAGI. The CDR3 nucleotides read TGTGCCAGCAGCAGACAGGGGGGGGAGCAGTACTTC. This gives the protein CASSRQGGEQYF.

V usage is TRBV6-1 and J usage is TRBJ2-1; TRBD2 aligns across 10 bases. Per the germline V gene, CDR1 is MNHNS and CDR2 is SASEGT. This CDR3 has 16 amino acids. With V trimmed by 0 bases and J by 4 bases, 3 bases remained unmatched. In DNA, the CDR3 is TGTGCCAGCAGTGAAGCGCTTAGCGGGAGGTACAATGAGCAGTTCTTC. Amino acids: CASSEALSGRYNEQFF.

The chain combines TRBV5-8 with TRBJ1-1; D ambiguous. The germline gives CDR1 SGHTS, CDR2 YDEGEE. CDR3 length: 16 residues. V was trimmed by 0 bases and J by 0 bases, leaving 12 bases between them. The CDR3 sequence: CASSLATYYMNTEAFF. CDR3 in DNA: TGTGCCAGCAGCTTGGCGACATACTACATGAACACTGAAGCTTTCTTT.

The V and J genes are TRBV5-1 and TRBJ2-1, with 12 bases lining up with TRBD2. Germline loops: CDR1 SGHRS, CDR2 YFSETQ. Losses at the gene ends were 1 base for V and 3 bases for J; bases not matched to a gene: 11. The CDR3 is 19 residues long. In DNA form, the CDR3 reads TGCGCCAGCAGCTTGAGGGGACCTAGCGGGAGGGCTCTCTACAATGAGCAGTTCTTC. Its translation: CASSLRGPSGRALYNEQFF.

V gene TRBV28 combines with J gene TRBJ2-3; D ambiguous. Germline CDR1 reads MDHEN; CDR2 reads SYDVKM. Trimming removed 6 bases at V and 2 bases at J, with 18 bases between. The CDR3 has 16 residues. The CDR3 spells CASSHPSAGLTDTQYF. CDR3 nucleotides: TGTGCCAGCAGCCATCCCTCGGCAGGCCTCACAGATACGCAGTATTTT.

The rearrangement uses TRBV11-2 and TRBJ2-2; D gene unclear. Trimming pared 5 bases from V and 10 bases from J, leaving 20 bases between. The CDR3 covers 15 residues. CDR1 and CDR2 from the germline V gene are SGHAT and FQNNGV. The CDR3 protein is CASSNRPVGIEELFF. As DNA, the CDR3 is TGTGCCAGCAGCAACCGGCCGGTGGGGATAGAGGAGCTGTTTTTT.

The chain links TRBV28 to TRBJ1-3; D not certain. There are 15 residues in the CDR3. Germline values: CDR1 MDHEN, CDR2 SYDVKM. The V and J ends lost 8 bases and 4 bases respectively, with 18 bases between them. In nucleotides, the CDR3 is TGTGCCAGCTCCCGAAGGGTAATGGGGGGAAACACCATATATTTT. This sequence encodes CASSRRVMGGNTIYF.

V usage is TRBV9 and J usage is TRBJ2-2; 8 bases match TRBD1. V gave up 2 bases and J gave up 0 bases; unmatched junction bases: 6. The CDR3 is 17 residues long. Germline assignment: CDR1 SGDLS and CDR2 YYNGEE. CDR3 bases: TGTGCCAGCAGCGTCTTCCGGGACAGGACGAACACCGGGGAGCTGTTTTTT. Encoded protein: CASSVFRDRTNTGELFF.

The CDR3 loop is CASRGGPTGRGYTF. The DNA of the CDR3 is TGCGCCAGCAGAGGGGGACCGACAGGGAGGGGCTACACCTTC. V and J are TRBV5-1 and TRBJ1-2, with 7 bases lining up with TRBD1. The germline V gene has CDR1 SGHRS and CDR2 YFSETQ. V was pared by 5 bases and J by 8 bases, with 12 bases of the junction left unmatched. This CDR3 is built from 14 residues.

CDR3 region: CASSFRSGHSYEQYF. In DNA, the CDR3 is TGTGCCAGCAGTTTTCGGTCAGGCCACTCCTACGAGCAGTACTTC. The V call is TRBV27, the J call TRBJ2-7; D not certain. This CDR3 has 15 amino acids. V shed 3 bases and J shed 0 bases, with 12 bases lying between them. Looked up from germline, CDR1 is MNHEY and CDR2 is SMNVEV (reference sequence).

The chain employs TRBV27 and TRBJ2-7; 8 bases align to TRBD1. V gave up 8 bases and J gave up 4 bases; unmatched junction bases: 7. Per the germline V gene, CDR1 is MNHEY and CDR2 is SMNVEV (reference sequence). This CDR3 spans 13 amino acids. The CDR3 sequence: CASGLGQDYEQYF. The CDR3 DNA reads TGTGCCAGCGGCCTGGGACAGGATTACGAGCAGTACTTC.

The genes are TRBV5-6 and TRBJ1-1; D call uncertain. Germline CDR1 and CDR2: SGHDT and YYEEEE. The CDR3 runs 15 residues. Between the trimmed V and J ends, which lost 1 base and 5 bases, there was a span of 15 bases. The CDR3 region has the DNA TGTGCCAGCAGCTTGTTGGTGGGGTCCGCAACTGAAGCTTTCTTT. Translation gives CASSLLVGSATEAFF.

The chain recombines TRBV7-9 with TRBJ1-2; D is undetermined. The V gene's germline CDR1 is SEHNR and CDR2 FQNEAQ (reference sequence). V was clipped by 2 bases and J by 4 bases, with 5 bases between them. There are 12 residues in the CDR3. The CDR3 region is CASSLLGYGYTF. Written as DNA, the CDR3 is TGTGCCAGCAGCTTATTGGGCTATGGCTACACCTTC.

This rearrangement joins TRBV6-4 to TRBJ2-1, with D unclear. CDR3 length: 13 amino acids. Germline loops: CDR1 MRHNA, CDR2 SNTAGT. The V and J ends lost 2 bases and 2 bases respectively, with 4 bases between them. CDR3: CASSDPPYNEQFF. The DNA for the CDR3 is TGTGCCAGCAGTGACCCGCCCTACAATGAGCAGTTCTTC.

This clone was counted a single time. This chain joins TRBV28 and TRBJ2-5, with no clear D. The CDR3 is 14 amino acids. Germline lookup yields CDR1 MDHEN and CDR2 SYDVKM. The V end was cut by 2 bases, the J end by 1 base, with 8 bases between. Written as DNA, the CDR3 is TGTGCCAGCAGTTTACCGATCTCCCAAGAGACCCAGTACTTC. Protein: CASSLPISQETQYF.

The chain is built from TRBV18 and TRBJ2-7; possibly TRBD1 or TRBD2 for D (6 bases each). The germline V gene has CDR1 KGHSH and CDR2 LQKENI. Deletions cut 3 bases from V and 2 bases from J, with 14 bases between. CDR3 length equals 15 residues. CDR3 loop: CASSPLRGLTYEQYF. The CDR3 nucleotides read TGTGCCAGCTCACCGCTCCGGGGGCTGACCTACGAGCAGTACTTC.